This T cell receptor beta chain was identified during a study of blood T cell repertoires in COVID-19. Looking at the study overall: The United States, Italy and Spain provided the acute and convalescent COVID-19 samples. In each case, the material was cDNA or gDNA derived from T cells, B-cell-depleted T cells, or PBMCs.

Authors' processing steps: Nucleated cell number was recorded as an estimate derived from reference gene primer amplification. Sequenced by immunoSEQ multiplex PCR; TCRdb stores in-frame clones only, minus some. The V and J calls and clone size were taken over from that table, and D and trimming were inferred from the DNA. The repertoire includes over 250,000 clones, roughly 87% of them detected once, and more than 10% sits in the top ten. J was trimmed by 4 bases and V by 5 bases; bases with no gene match: 6. Germline V lookup: CDR1 SGHRS, CDR2 YFSETQ. The CDR3 covers 14 residues. The sample taken for sequencing was peripheral blood. The chain couples TRBV5-1 to TRBJ2-1; the match to TRBD2 covers 7 bases. The clonotype was recovered from a human donor in a cohort sampled during active COVID-19. The CDR3 DNA reads TGCGCCAGCAGTCCCAGCGGGACTTACAATGAGCAGTTCTTC. Translation gives CASSPSGTYNEQFF. The entire variable domain, with the rest obtained from reference TRBV5-1 and TRBJ2-1, is as follows: KAGVTQTPRYLIKTRGQQVTLSCSPISGHRSVSWYQQTPGQGLQFLFEYFSETQRNKGNFPGRFSGRQFSNSRSEMNVSTLELGDSALYLCASSPSGTYNEQFFGPGTRLTVL.